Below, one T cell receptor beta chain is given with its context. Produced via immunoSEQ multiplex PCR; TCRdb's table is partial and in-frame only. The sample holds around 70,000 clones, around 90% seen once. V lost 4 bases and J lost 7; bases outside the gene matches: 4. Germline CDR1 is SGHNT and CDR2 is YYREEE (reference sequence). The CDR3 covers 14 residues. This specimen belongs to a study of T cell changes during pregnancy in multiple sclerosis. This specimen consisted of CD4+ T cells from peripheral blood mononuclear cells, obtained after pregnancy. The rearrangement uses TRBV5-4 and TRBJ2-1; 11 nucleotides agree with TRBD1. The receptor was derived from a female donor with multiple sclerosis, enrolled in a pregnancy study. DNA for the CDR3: TGTGCCAGCAGCCCGGACAGGGGGCGGAATGAGCAGTTCTTC. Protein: CASSPDRGRNEQFF.